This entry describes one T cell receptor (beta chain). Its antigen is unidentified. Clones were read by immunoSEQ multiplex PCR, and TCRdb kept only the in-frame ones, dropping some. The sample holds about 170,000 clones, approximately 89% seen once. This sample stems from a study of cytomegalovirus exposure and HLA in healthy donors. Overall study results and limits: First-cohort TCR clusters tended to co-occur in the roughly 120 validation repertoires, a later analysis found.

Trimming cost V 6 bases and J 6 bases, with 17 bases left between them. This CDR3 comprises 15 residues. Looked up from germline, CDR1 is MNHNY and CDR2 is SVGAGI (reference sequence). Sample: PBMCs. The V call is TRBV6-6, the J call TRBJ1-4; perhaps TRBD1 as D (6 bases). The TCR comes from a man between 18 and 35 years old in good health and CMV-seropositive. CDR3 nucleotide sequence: TGTGCCAGCAGCCGCCCCAGGACAGAACATGAAAAACTGTTTTTT. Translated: CASSRPRTEHEKLFF.